This TCR beta chain was identified during a study of blood T cell repertoires in COVID-19. V shed 0 bases and J 7 bases; nucleotides not matched to a gene: 10. This CDR3 contains 15 residues. Germline V lookup: CDR1 SGHRS, CDR2 YFSETQ. The repertoire was sequenced with immunoSEQ multiplex PCR; TCRdb's copy has only in-frame clones and lacks some. The sample consists of hundreds of thousands of clones, 70% to 90% of them appearing once. The sample consisted of PBMCs or T cells enriched from blood (not recorded which). The sequence derives from a middle-aged man who had recovered from COVID-19. The V call is TRBV5-1, the J call TRBJ2-7; TRBD2 agrees at 7 bases. This chain's CDR3 is CASSLEGVAGVEQYF. The CDR3 DNA sequence: TGCGCCAGCAGCTTGGAAGGGGTAGCGGGCGTAGAGCAGTACTTC.